This T cell receptor (beta chain) was obtained from a study of blood T cell repertoires in COVID-19. Here immunoSEQ multiplex PCR was the method, and the copy in TCRdb shows in-frame clones only, minus some. The table has fewer than 150,000 clones, roughly four fifths seen once. The sequenced sample consisted of peripheral blood. The TCR sequence derives from a woman over 75 with acute or convalescent COVID-19.

CDR3 loop: CASSQKPGQGAGEQYF. The CDR3 nucleotides are TGTGCCAGCAGCCAGAAACCGGGACAGGGGGCAGGCGAGCAGTACTTC. The chain carries TRBV4-2 and TRBJ2-7; 12 bases are a match to TRBD1. CDR3 length: 16 residues. The V gene's germline CDR1 is LGHNA and CDR2 YNFKEQ. V lost 3 bases, J lost 6 bases, and 9 bases stayed unmatched.